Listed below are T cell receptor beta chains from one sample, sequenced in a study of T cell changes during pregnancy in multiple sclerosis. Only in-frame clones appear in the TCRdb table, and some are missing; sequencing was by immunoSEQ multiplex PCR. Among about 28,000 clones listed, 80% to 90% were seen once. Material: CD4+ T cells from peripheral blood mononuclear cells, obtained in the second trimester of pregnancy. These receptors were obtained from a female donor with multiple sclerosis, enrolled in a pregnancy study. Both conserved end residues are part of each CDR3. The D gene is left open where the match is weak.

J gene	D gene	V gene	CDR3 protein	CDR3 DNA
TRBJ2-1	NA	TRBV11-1	CASARMGPYNEQFF	TGTGCCAGCGCGCGCATGGGGCCTTACAATGAGCAGTTCTTC
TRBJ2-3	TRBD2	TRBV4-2	CASSQDRASGGAGYF	TGTGCCAGCAGCCAAGATAGGGCTAGCGGGGGGGCCGGGTATTTT
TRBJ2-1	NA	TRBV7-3	CASSPMVVRGAEQFF	TGTGCCAGCAGCCCCATGGTGGTCCGAGGAGCTGAGCAGTTCTTC
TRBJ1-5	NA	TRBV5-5	CASSPRDQPQHF	TGTGCCAGCAGCCCCCGGGATCAGCCCCAGCATTTT
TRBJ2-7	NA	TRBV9	CASSAAARAYEQYF	TGTGCCAGCAGCGCCGCTGCCCGGGCCTACGAGCAGTACTTC
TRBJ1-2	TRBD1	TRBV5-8	CASSLSRTGGRGYTF	TGTGCCAGCAGCTTGTCTCGGACAGGGGGCCGTGGCTACACCTTC
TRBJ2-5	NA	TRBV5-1	CASSLVPGGIRETQYF	TGCGCCAGCAGCTTGGTCCCGGGGGGCATTCGGGAGACCCAGTACTTC
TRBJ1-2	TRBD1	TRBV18	CASSSETTGGYGYTF	TGTGCCAGCTCATCAGAAACCACAGGGGGCTATGGCTACACCTTC
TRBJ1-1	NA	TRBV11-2	CASSYYERTGSPEAFF	TGTGCCAGCAGCTACTACGAAAGAACAGGGAGCCCTGAAGCTTTCTTT
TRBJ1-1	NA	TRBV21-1	CASSKDRGRTEAFF	TGTGCCAGCAGCAAAGACAGGGGGAGGACTGAAGCTTTCTTT
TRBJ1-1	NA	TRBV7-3	CASSGTPAGVAFF	TGTGCCAGCAGCGGTACCCCAGCAGGGGTGGCTTTCTTT
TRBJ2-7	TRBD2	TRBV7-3	CASSFGGGTGEQYF	TGTGCCAGCAGCTTTGGCGGGGGGACCGGCGAGCAGTACTTC
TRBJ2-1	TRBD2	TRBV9	CASSFGSGAFNNEQFF	TGTGCCAGCAGCTTTGGTAGCGGGGCTTTTAACAATGAGCAGTTCTTC
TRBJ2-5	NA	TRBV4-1	CASAGTYEETQYF	TGCGCCAGTGCCGGGACATATGAAGAGACCCAGTACTTC
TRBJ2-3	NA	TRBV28	CASSLAGTDTQYF	TGTGCCAGCAGTTTGGCAGGGACAGATACGCAGTATTTT
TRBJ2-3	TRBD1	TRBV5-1	CASSWRDRVDTQYF	TGCGCCAGCAGCTGGCGGGACAGGGTAGATACGCAGTATTTT
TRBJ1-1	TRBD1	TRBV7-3	CASSFHRQGRIAEAFF	TGTGCCAGCAGCTTTCACAGACAGGGACGGATTGCTGAAGCTTTCTTT